Detailed here is one T cell receptor beta chain. Its specificity is not known. The sample is drawn from a study of cytomegalovirus exposure and HLA in healthy donors. V was cut by 2 bases and J by 1 base, with 11 bases left in between. The CDR3 spans 16 residues. The V gene's germline CDR1 is ENHRY and CDR2 SYGVKD. It was with 60 Vbeta and 13 Jbeta primers that the PCR ran. Only in-frame clones appear in the TCRdb table, and some are missing; sequencing was by immunoSEQ multiplex PCR. The sample consists of some 190,000 clones, approximately 90% of them appearing once. Findings of the study overall: On later analysis, the bulk of CMV-associated TCR beta chains appeared to be HLA-restricted. The analysis excluded some indistinguishable V segments, including TRBV6-2 and TRBV6-3.

The rearrangement uses TRBV10-3 and TRBJ2-2; D might be TRBD2 (5 bases). Material: PBMCs. The TCR sequence derives from a boy aged 2-9 years in good health and CMV-seronegative. The CDR3 loop is CAISEASGWNTGELFF. CDR3 DNA: TGTGCCATCAGTGAGGCGTCGGGGTGGAACACCGGGGAGCTGTTTTTT.